This T cell receptor beta chain was recorded in a study of cytomegalovirus exposure and HLA in healthy donors. Broader study findings: The study labeled 150 to 200 TCR beta chains cytomegalovirus-associated. Among TCR sequences, most were rare, though some public TCRs appeared in many donors. Clonal expansion was found to be greater in HLA-associated TCR beta chains than in equally common others in a later analysis. Per a prior analysis, the majority of TCR beta V segments were productive roughly 87% or roughly 30% of the time.

Comment on this clone: The antigen is undetermined.

PCR involved 60 Vbeta and 13 Jbeta primers. Produced via immunoSEQ multiplex PCR; TCRdb's table is partial and in-frame only. This table holds some 150,000 clones, roughly 80% found once. Source material: PBMCs. The sequence came from a man aged 40-50 years in good health and CMV-seronegative.

DNA of the CDR3: TGTGCCAGCAGCCCCCCCGGTCGGGCAGCGGGCACCGGGGAGCTGTTTTTT. Translated: CASSPPGRAAGTGELFF. J is TRBJ2-2 and V is TRBV7-3, with D possibly being TRBD2 (6 bases). Germline assignment: CDR1 SGHTA and CDR2 FQGTGA. This CDR3 is 17 amino acids long. Trimming cost V 5 bases and J 4 bases, with 20 bases left between them.